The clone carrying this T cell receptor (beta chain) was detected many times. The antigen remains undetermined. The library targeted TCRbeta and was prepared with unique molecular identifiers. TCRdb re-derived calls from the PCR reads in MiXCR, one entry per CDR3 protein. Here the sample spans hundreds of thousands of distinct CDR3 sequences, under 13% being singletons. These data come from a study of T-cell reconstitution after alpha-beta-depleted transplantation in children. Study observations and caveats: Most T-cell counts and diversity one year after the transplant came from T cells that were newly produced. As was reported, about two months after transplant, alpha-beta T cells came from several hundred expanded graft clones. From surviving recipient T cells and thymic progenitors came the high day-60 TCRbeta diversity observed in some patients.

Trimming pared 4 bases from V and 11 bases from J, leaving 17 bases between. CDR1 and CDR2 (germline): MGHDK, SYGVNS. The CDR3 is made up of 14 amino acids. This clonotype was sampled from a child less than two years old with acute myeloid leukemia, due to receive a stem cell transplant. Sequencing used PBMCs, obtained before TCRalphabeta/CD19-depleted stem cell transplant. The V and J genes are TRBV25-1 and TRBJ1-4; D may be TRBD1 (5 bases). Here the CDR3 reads CASSAAVLGGKLFF. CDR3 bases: TGTGCCAGCAGTGCGGCAGTTCTCGGGGGGAAACTGTTTTTT.